This entry features one TCR beta chain sequence. These data originate in a study of control samples from healthy donors and cancer patients. With V trimmed by 5 bases and J by 5 bases, 6 bases remained unmatched. This CDR3 comprises 15 residues. Germline V gene lookup returns CDR1 SGHTA and CDR2 FQGTGA. Assay used: immunoSEQ multiplex PCR; TCRdb lists only in-frame clones, some missing. The repertoire includes some 120,000 clones, approximately 94% of them detected once, and around 3.6% sits in the top ten. This sequence was found in a man aged 25 to 45 in good health. The source material was blood. The V call is TRBV7-3, the J call TRBJ2-1, with TRBD2 matching over 10 bases. CDR3 region: CASSLLAGTNNEQFF. CDR3 in DNA: TGTGCCAGCAGCCTACTAGCGGGGACGAACAATGAGCAGTTCTTC.